What follows are 14 T cell receptor beta chains derived from one specimen sequenced in a study of blood T cell repertoires in COVID-19. Method: immunoSEQ multiplex PCR; TCRdb's copy keeps in-frame clones and lacks some. This table holds some 290,000 clones, around 90% found once. Sequencing input: peripheral blood. The receptors derive from a woman in her thirties or forties with COVID-19, enrolled during active disease.

The CDR3: CASSLDVWTLALEQFF. In DNA, the CDR3 is TGTGCCAGCAGCTTAGATGTGTGGACACTAGCTCTTGAGCAGTTCTTC. This chain links TRBV11-2 with TRBJ2-1, with D perhaps TRBD2 (6 bases). V lost 0 bases and J lost 9, with 18 bases in between. The CDR3 sequence is 16 residues long. Germline V CDR1 and CDR2: SGHAT, FQNNGV.

The CDR3 region has the DNA TGCGCCAGCAGCGGGACGGGACAGCTCGGGGAGCTGTTTTTT. Protein sequence: CASSGTGQLGELFF. The rearrangement joins TRBV5-1 to TRBJ2-2, with 7 bases identical to TRBD1. The CDR3 contains 14 residues. CDR1 and CDR2 (germline): SGHRS, YFSETQ. V was pared by 4 bases and J by 7 bases, with 7 bases of the junction left unmatched.

This sequence joins TRBV18 and TRBJ2-1, with TRBD2 identical over 11 bases. Germline assignment: CDR1 KGHSH and CDR2 LQKENI. This CDR3 is 17 amino acids long. J gave up 9 bases and V 3 bases, and 13 bases lay outside the gene matches. The CDR3 loop reads CASSPLTSGSTGGEQFF. CDR3 bases: TGTGCCAGCTCACCTCTTACTAGCGGGAGCACTGGGGGTGAGCAGTTCTTC.

This rearrangement joins TRBV6-2 or TRBV6-3 to TRBJ1-4; D unclear. Per the germline V gene, CDR1 is MNHEY and CDR2 is SVGEGT. This CDR3 has 15 amino acids. Trimming cost V 1 base and J 3 bases, with 9 bases left between them. CDR3 region: CASSYLAGSNEKLFF. The CDR3 nucleotides read TGTGCCAGCAGTTACTTGGCGGGATCTAATGAAAAACTGTTTTTT.

Here the CDR3 reads CASSIALTAPSNQPQHF. The CDR3 bases are TGTGCCAGTAGTATAGCCCTGACAGCCCCGAGCAATCAGCCCCAGCATTTT. The V and J genes are TRBV19 and TRBJ1-5; possibly TRBD1 for D (5 bases). V lost 1 base to trimming and J lost 1 base, with 14 bases between them. The CDR3 has 17 residues. CDR1 is LNHDA and CDR2 is SQIVND in the germline V gene (reference sequence).

The rearrangement joins TRBV10-3 to TRBJ2-7; 15 bases line up with TRBD2. Trimming removed 0 bases from V and 3 bases from J; junction bases left unmatched: 3. Per germline, CDR1 ENHRY and CDR2 SYGVKD. The CDR3 sequence is 17 residues long. CDR3: CAISESEGLAGGYEQYF. For the CDR3, the DNA is TGTGCCATCAGTGAGTCGGAGGGACTAGCGGGGGGCTACGAGCAGTACTTC.

This clone was found a few times. The V and J genes are TRBV2 and TRBJ1-5, with 9 positions matching TRBD1. The CDR3 contains 15 residues. Per the germline V gene, CDR1 is SNHLY and CDR2 is FYNNEI. V shed 3 bases, J shed 3 bases, and the junction held 3 bases outside the gene matches. CDR3 DNA sequence: TGTGCCAGCAGTGACGGGACAGGGTTCAATCAGCCCCAGCATTTT. As protein: CASSDGTGFNQPQHF.

This chain uses TRBV7-9 with TRBJ1-1, with a weak D call TRBD1 (6 bases). Germline-derived CDR1 and CDR2 are SEHNR and FQNEAQ (reference sequence). The CDR3 is made up of 14 amino acids. V was shortened by 5 bases and J by 3 bases, with 13 bases between the two germline ends. CDR3: CASSLQGLDTEAFF. The CDR3 DNA reads as TGTGCCAGCAGCCTACAGGGTTTGGACACTGAAGCTTTCTTT.

The gene calls are TRBV5-1 and TRBJ1-2; D is perhaps TRBD1 (6 bases). CDR1 and CDR2 from the germline V gene are SGHRS and YFSETQ. CDR3 length: 14 residues. V lost 4 bases, J lost 8 bases, and 18 bases lay in between. The CDR3 DNA sequence: TGCGCCAGCAGCCGATCCACAGGGTTGGAAGGCTACACCTTC. It yields the protein CASSRSTGLEGYTF.

The rearrangement joins TRBV7-3 to TRBJ2-3, with D unresolved. Trimming stripped 5 bases from V and 1 base from J, with 13 bases between. CDR1 and CDR2 from the germline V gene are SGHTA and FQGTGA. This CDR3 has 15 residues. The CDR3: CASSLAPPGTDTQYF. The CDR3 DNA is TGTGCCAGCAGCCTCGCACCCCCGGGCACAGATACGCAGTATTTT.

DNA for the CDR3: TGTGCCAGCAGTGACGGGAGCGGTTCACCCCTCCACTTT. The encoded protein is CASSDGSGSPLHF. V gene TRBV6-4 combines with J gene TRBJ1-6; D call uncertain. Germline-derived CDR1 and CDR2 are MRHNA and SNTAGT. This CDR3 spans 13 amino acids. V lost 2 bases and J 9 bases, leaving 8 bases between the germline ends.

The V call is TRBV7-3, the J call TRBJ1-1; D unclear. This CDR3 contains 15 residues. The ends were cut back, 2 bases at V and 4 bases at J, with 14 bases in the middle. Germline assignment: CDR1 SGHTA and CDR2 FQGTGA. The chain's CDR3 is CASSLYGRVGTEAFF. CDR3 nucleotide sequence: TGTGCCAGCAGCTTATATGGGAGGGTCGGCACTGAAGCTTTCTTT.

The V and J genes are TRBV12-3 or TRBV12-4 and TRBJ1-5; no firm D call. Trimming took 5 bases from V and 7 from J, leaving 9 bases between them. The CDR3 runs 12 residues. Written as DNA, the CDR3 is TGTGCCAGCAGTATAAATCGGCAGCCCCAGCATTTT. Amino acid sequence: CASSINRQPQHF.

This chain joins TRBV14 and TRBJ1-6, with 7 bases matching TRBD1. V trimming: 1 base; J trimming: 4 bases; junction bases outside the gene matches: 4. The CDR3 has 16 residues. Looked up from germline, CDR1 is SGHDN and CDR2 is FVKESK. The CDR3, as DNA: TGTGCCAGCAGCCAAGTAACGGGACAGTATAATTCACCCCTCCACTTT. Its translation: CASSQVTGQYNSPLHF.